The 11 T cell receptor beta chains presented below share a single source sample, sequenced in a study of shared clonotypes between healthy human individuals. Profiled with immunoSEQ multiplex PCR; TCRdb holds only in-frame clones, not every one. The repertoire holds 2 million to 3 million clones, with just over 90% as singletons. The sample taken for sequencing was naive CD4+ T cells sorted from blood. Subset here: CD45RA+ positively selected. These receptors all stem from a man younger than 30 in good health.

The chain links TRBV4-1 to TRBJ1-4; the match to TRBD1 covers 9 bases. Germline V gene lookup returns CDR1 MGHRA and CDR2 YSYEKL. V shed 1 base, J shed 8 bases, and the junction held 5 bases outside the gene matches. This CDR3 is 15 amino acids long. The CDR3 DNA reads as TGCGCCAGCAGCCAAGGTAGGGACAGGGCGGAAAAACTGTTTTTT. Translating gives CASSQGRDRAEKLFF.

V gene TRBV4-3 combines with J gene TRBJ2-3, with D unresolved. The ends were cut back, 0 bases at V and 2 bases at J, with 9 bases in the middle. Germline CDR1 reads LGHNA; CDR2 reads YSLEER. CDR3 length: 15 residues. CDR3 amino acids: CASSQDWAYTDTQYF. Here the CDR3 DNA reads TGCGCCAGCAGCCAAGATTGGGCCTACACAGATACGCAGTATTTT.

The J gene is TRBJ2-3, the V gene TRBV2, with a possible D match to TRBD1 (5 bases). The V end was cut by 6 bases, the J end by 2 bases, with 21 bases between. CDR3 length: 17 residues. CDR1 is SNHLY and CDR2 is FYNNEI in the germline V gene. CDR3 sequence (DNA): TGTGCCAGCAGCGAACTTCGACAAGGGGTGATCACAGATACGCAGTATTTT. Translated, it gives CASSELRQGVITDTQYF.

This chain connects TRBV5-1 to TRBJ2-5; 9 bases line up with TRBD1. The germline gives CDR1 SGHRS, CDR2 YFSETQ. V trimming: 4 bases; J trimming: 1 base; junction bases outside the gene matches: 8. The CDR3 is 16 amino acids. The CDR3 sequence is CASSRGGTGTQETQYF. The CDR3 DNA sequence: TGCGCCAGCAGCCGTGGCGGGACAGGGACCCAAGAGACCCAGTACTTC.

Regarding this clone: This specimen includes other DNA sequences encoding the same CDR3. V and J are TRBV7-9 and TRBJ2-1, with 10 bases lining up with TRBD1. The CDR3 sequence is 16 residues long. With V trimmed by 5 bases and J by 3 bases, 7 bases remained unmatched. Germline V gives CDR1 SEHNR, CDR2 FQNEAQ (reference sequence). DNA of the CDR3: TGTGCCAGCAGCCTACGACAGGGGGCGGACTACAATGAGCAGTTCTTC. It translates to CASSLRQGADYNEQFF. Together with reference TRBV7-9 and TRBJ2-1, the CDR3 gives the full variable domain: DTGVSQNPRHKITKRGQNVTFRCDPISEHNRLYWYRQTLGQGPEFLTYFQNEAQLEKSRLLSDRFSAERPKGSFSTLEIQRTEQGDSAMYLCASSLRQGADYNEQFFGPGTRLTVL.

The chain has TRBV20-1 and TRBJ2-2, with a tentative D call TRBD1 (6 bases). V was trimmed by 0 bases and J by 12 bases, leaving 8 bases between them. CDR1 and CDR2 (germline): DFQATT, SNEGSKA (reference sequence). The CDR3 contains 11 residues. The CDR3, as DNA: TGCAGTGCTAGAGACGGACAGAAGCTGTTTTTT. The encoded protein is CSARDGQKLFF.

The chain links TRBV6-1 to TRBJ2-5; D perhaps matches TRBD1 (5 bases). In germline, CDR1 is MNHNS, CDR2 SASEGT. V lost 3 bases and J lost 1, with 12 bases in between. The CDR3 spans 15 residues. As DNA, the CDR3 is TGTGCCAGCAGTGAGCCACAGGCACGCCAAGAGACCCAGTACTTC. Protein: CASSEPQARQETQYF.

This chain uses TRBV19 with TRBJ1-5; D ambiguous. CDR1 is LNHDA, CDR2 SQIVND, per germline (reference sequence). This CDR3 contains 14 residues. The V end lost 7 bases, the J end lost 3 bases, and 13 bases lay between the germline ends. CDR3 nucleotide sequence: TGTGCCAGTAAGTATACGGCCGACAATCAGCCCCAGCATTTT. Amino acid sequence: CASKYTADNQPQHF.

CDR3 protein: CASSPGRTNYGYTF. DNA of the CDR3: TGTGCCAGCAGCCCAGGCAGGACCAACTATGGCTACACCTTC. The chain links TRBV9 to TRBJ1-2; D not resolved. This CDR3 region has 14 residues. Trimming shortened V by 4 bases and J by 2 bases, and 12 bases separated the two germline ends. Germline V gene lookup returns CDR1 SGDLS and CDR2 YYNGEE.

This clone was counted a few times. The V gene is TRBV28, the J gene TRBJ1-2; the D is unclear. There are 12 residues in the CDR3. The V gene lost 6 bases and the J gene lost 8 bases, with 13 bases spanning the gap. The V gene's germline CDR1 is MDHEN and CDR2 SYDVKM. The CDR3 DNA sequence: TGTGCCAGCAGCCTACTCCGAATGGGCTACACCTTC. Its protein product is CASSLLRMGYTF.

This chain uses TRBV5-1 with TRBJ2-1, with unresolved D. This CDR3 region has 15 residues. Germline V lookup: CDR1 SGHRS, CDR2 YFSETQ. V was shortened by 1 base and J by 2 bases, with 10 bases between the two germline ends. For the CDR3, the DNA is TGCGCCAGCAGCTTGAAGCCAGACACCTACAATGAGCAGTTCTTC. It encodes CASSLKPDTYNEQFF.